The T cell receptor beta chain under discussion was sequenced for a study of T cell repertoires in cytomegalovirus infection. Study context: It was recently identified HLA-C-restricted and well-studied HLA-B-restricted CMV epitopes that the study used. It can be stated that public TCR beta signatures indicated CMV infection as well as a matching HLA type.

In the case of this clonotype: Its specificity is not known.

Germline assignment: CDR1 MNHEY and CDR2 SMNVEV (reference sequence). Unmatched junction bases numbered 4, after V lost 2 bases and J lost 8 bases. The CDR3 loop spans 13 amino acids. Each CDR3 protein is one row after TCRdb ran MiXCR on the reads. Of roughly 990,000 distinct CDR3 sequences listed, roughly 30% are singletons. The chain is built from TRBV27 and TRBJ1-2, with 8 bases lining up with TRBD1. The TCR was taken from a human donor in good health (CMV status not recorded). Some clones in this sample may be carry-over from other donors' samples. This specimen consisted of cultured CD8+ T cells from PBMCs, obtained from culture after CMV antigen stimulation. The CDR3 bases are TGTGCCAGCAGTTTACCAGGGGGCCGGGGCTACACCTTC. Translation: CASSLPGGRGYTF.